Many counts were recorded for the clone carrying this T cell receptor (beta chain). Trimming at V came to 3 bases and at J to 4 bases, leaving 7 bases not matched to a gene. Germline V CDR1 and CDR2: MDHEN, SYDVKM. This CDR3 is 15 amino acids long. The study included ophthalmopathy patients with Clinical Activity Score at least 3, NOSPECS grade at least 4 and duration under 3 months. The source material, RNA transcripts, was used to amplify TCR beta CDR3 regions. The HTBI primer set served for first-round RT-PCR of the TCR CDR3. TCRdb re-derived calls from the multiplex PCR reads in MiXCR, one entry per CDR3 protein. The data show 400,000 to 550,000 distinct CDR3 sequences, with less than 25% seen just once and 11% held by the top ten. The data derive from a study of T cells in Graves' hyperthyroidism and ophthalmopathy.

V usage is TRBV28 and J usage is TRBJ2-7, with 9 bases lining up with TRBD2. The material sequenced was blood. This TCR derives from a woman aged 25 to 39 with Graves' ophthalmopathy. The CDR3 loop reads CASSLGVAGVYEQYF. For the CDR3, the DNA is TGTGCCAGCAGTTTGGGCGTAGCGGGGGTTTACGAGCAGTACTTC.